Here is one T cell receptor (beta chain) with its context. This clone's antigen is unknown. Base qualities are not recorded, but no much larger clone differs from it by a single base. The cohort consisted of some 730 healthy bone marrow donors. At the time of sampling, every cohort member was nominally healthy, though immune exposures that went unrecorded were likely present. The donor was CMV seropositive and belonged to the group of over 250 seropositive cohort members. A peripheral blood sample was collected from each donor, and TCR beta sequencing was performed on peripheral blood mononuclear cells. Genomic DNA was extracted from the blood cell samples with the Qiagen DNeasy Blood Extraction Kit. This specimen comes from a study of cytomegalovirus exposure and HLA in healthy donors (dated by TCRdb to 2017 to 2019). General notes on the study: In an earlier analysis of some 610 of the donors, around 300 Gb of sequence data and 117 million unique TCR beta sequences from about 180 million T cells were reported. Roughly 320 gigabases of sequencing data and around 90 million unique TCR sequences made up an early release that covered approximately 620 HLA-typed donors. Of the 300 to 500 genotyped donors, approximately 81% were placed in the genetic ancestry cluster associated with self-reported Caucasian donors. The study was designed to test whether signatures of past pathogen exposure could be identified by cataloging public T cell receptors. Using immunosequencing, the study profiled T cell repertoires from 550 to 750 subjects and related those repertoires to cytomegalovirus serostatus. Besides the first cohort of hundreds of subjects, a separate validation cohort made up of about 120 different subjects was used. High-throughput TCR immunosequencing, statistical association of individual TCRs with disease status, and machine learning were combined to predict cytomegalovirus infection status. A later analysis re-analyzed previously published TCR beta repertoires from about 730 donors and added high-resolution HLA genotyping to study TCR occurrence patterns. Rather than drawing on any new phenotypic data, the later analysis identified candidate immune exposures from TCR beta sequences and the way those sequences occurred across donors. To decide whether each TCR beta V gene segment behaved as functional or pseudogenic, an earlier analysis of approximately 590 of the donors relied on high-throughput TCR beta sequencing. Donor age, sex, ethnicity and CMV serostatus were compiled together with the repertoire data. A later genetic analysis used genome-wide SNP genotypes for about 55% of the 666 donors, treating that subset as a discovery cohort. Every repertoire in the discovery cohort had been generated on one and the same sequencing platform. HLA typing covered class I and class II loci at four-digit resolution. The number of donors typed differed by locus, with about 629-640 for A, B, C, DRB1 and DQB1, roughly 520 for DQA1, 606 for DPA1, and 400 to 490 for DPB1. Roughly 5 DR-DQ haplotypes were handled as single units for association and clustering because linkage in the cohort was strong. Across 300 to 400 genotyped donors of the cohort, an average of approximately 200,000 unique TCR beta nucleotide sequences per donor were sequenced, and approximately 17% of those sequences were non-productive. The investigation overall reported the following: Sequencing depth was assumed to be roughly uniform across donors in the presence/absence analyses, though that assumption may not hold. According to the authors, the approach could potentially be generalized to other disease states and immunological phenotypes. In a later genetic analysis, a missense DCLRE1C variant was associated with V-gene and J-gene trimming of TCR beta chains, and the association was replicated in an independent cohort. A later analysis found that most CMV-associated TCR beta chains appeared HLA-restricted, with HLA associations seemingly driven largely by CMV exposure. In vitro tests confirmed that three of the cytomegalovirus-associated TCR beta chains recognize cytomegalovirus antigens. In an earlier analysis of fewer than 750 of the donors, most TCR beta V segments were observed in productive rearrangements about 87% or about 30% of the time, broadly matching IMGT annotations. In a later genetic analysis, fewer N-insertions in productive TCRs were reported among donors in an Asian-associated ancestry cluster than the roughly 710-donor mean. Because counts were too low, 15 or so rarely observed V segments, including chromosome 9 orphons, were excluded from the earlier analysis of a few hundred of the donors. When HLA alleles, especially DR and DQ, strongly co-occurred, TCR associations were difficult to assign to individual alleles. The study listed approximately 150 TCR beta chains as associated with cytomegalovirus. Immune exposure information for the cohort was limited to CMV serostatus. While some public TCRs were present in many individuals, most TCR sequences turned up only very rarely across donors. A further reported finding was that TCR beta sequences accurately predicted the HLA-A and HLA-B alleles for most subjects in the first cohort. Because some donors lacked HLA typing at each locus, the association tests relied only on the typed subset. In a later analysis, HLA-associated TCR beta chains showed more clonal expansion and lower generation probabilities than non-associated chains that were equally common. Some IMGT-functional V segments, including TRBV6-2 and TRBV6-3, could not be distinguished by the 87-base-pair reads and were therefore excluded. The classifier was reported to diagnose cytomegalovirus status with high specificity and sensitivity in both the original cohort and the validation cohort. A group of highly shared sequence variants was considered likely to be a technical artifact of the sequencing pipeline. According to a later analysis, TCR association rates differed among HLA loci, with DRB1 alleles showing the most associated TCRs and HLA-C alleles showing the fewest. Linkage disequilibrium might explain the correlated functional status among segregating V segments, but an unknown experimental factor could not be ruled out. According to a later analysis, parvovirus B19, influenza, CMV and Epstein-Barr virus appeared linked to several top co-occurrence clusters. In a later analysis, around 17,000 TCR beta sequences were associated with specific HLA alleles at a false discovery rate of 0.05. In this cohort, only TCR beta chains were sequenced, and detectable features were limited by the absence of alpha or paired-chain data.

Receptors were amplified or captured by the immunoSEQ multiplex PCR assay. For the multiplex PCR, a mixture combining 60 forward primers for TCR Vbeta segments and 13 reverse primers for TCR Jbeta segments was used. A multiplex PCR assay on genomic DNA amplified the CDR3 region of rearranged TCR beta genes. The amplified TCR beta libraries were sequenced on the Illumina HiSeq System as 87-base-pair reads. In the paper's pipeline: Across the 600 to 700 repertoires, a later analysis counted some 80 million unique TCR beta chains, approximately 10 million of which were shared by at least two donors. Raw reads were error-corrected and collapsed into unique sequences by a nearest-neighbor algorithm in which closely related sequences were merged to remove PCR and sequencing errors. Alignment of CDR3 sequences to IMGT reference sequences was used to assign V, D and J gene segments. For a sequence to be retained, at least a six-nucleotide match to both a V gene segment and a J gene segment was required. A rearrangement counted as productive if the CDR3 had no stop codons and remained in frame with V and J, and every other rearrangement counted as non-productive. Following IMGT convention, CDR3 was defined as the stretch from the second conserved V-encoded cysteine up to the conserved J-encoded phenylalanine. Sequences without an unambiguous match to a single V gene segment were excluded from the earlier analysis of 450 to 750 of the donors. An earlier analysis of fewer than 750 of the donors called V segments functional above 56.7% productive rearrangements and segregating when the between-donor standard deviation exceeded 5%. A statistical classification framework was built for diagnosing cytomegalovirus status from the catalog of TCR beta chain sequences. V and J gene assignment, in a later analysis, came from comparing TCR nucleotide sequences with IMGT/GENE-DB human TR gene sequences. In a later analysis, CDR3 sequences and most-parsimonious VDJ recombination scenarios were assigned using the TCRdist pipeline. In a later analysis, every TCR beta chain was defined by the combination of its CDR3 amino acid sequence and its V-gene family, and reads without a unique V-gene family were dropped. To address suspected cross-contamination and a sequencing artifact, a later analysis removed around 600 highly shared, low-generation-probability nucleotide sequences. In a later analysis, a clonal expansion index for each public chain was calculated from normalized within-repertoire ranks of inferred template counts. A later analysis computed generation probabilities with a VDJ recombination model fitted to out-of-frame rearrangements, and checked the results against IGoR. A later analysis scored TCR-TCR, TCR-HLA and TCR-CMV co-occurrence with hypergeometric tests, applying a repertoire-size bias correction to TCR pairs. To estimate false discovery rates, a later analysis permuted the HLA or CMV assignments 20 times. In a later analysis, co-occurring TCRs were grouped using DBSCAN, and TCRdist sequence similarity was added for clustering within HLA-allele-positive subsets. Repertoires with fewer than 30,000 or more than 120,000 public chains were left out of co-occurrence clustering, as were a handful of repertoires with anomalous nucleotide sharing. This is the immuneACCESS table as TCRdb keeps it, with only in-frame sequences that have V and J called. A part of the clones is gone; compared with another copy, unresolved V genes explain less than half, and the rest is unexplained. Clone size and V and J calls were adopted from that table, with D and trimming inferred from the DNA. A total of approximately 81,000 clones appear in this sample, 77% of them only once. The ten largest make up approximately 3.2% of the sample.

Including cysteine and phenylalanine, the CDR3 has 15 amino acids. Only CDR3 DNA remains: 45 bases, in frame from the first base. CDR1 and CDR2, looked up from the germline V gene (reference sequence), are SGHNT and YYREEE. Trimming accounts for 4 bases at V and 2 bases at J, while the number of junction bases matched to no gene is 5. Sequencing was performed on PBMCs. The source of this sequence is a man aged 50 to 60 in good health and CMV-seropositive. The chain joins TRBV5-4 to TRBJ2-7; 11 central bases correspond to TRBD2. Read as DNA, the sequence is TGTGCCAGCAGCCTCGGGACTAGCGGAACCTACGAGCAGTACTTC. Translated, it reads CASSLGTSGTYEQYF. Supplemented by the reference TRBV5-4 and TRBJ2-7 proteins around the CDR3, the complete variable domain is ETGVTQSPTHLIKTRGQQVTLRCSSQSGHNTVSWYQQALGQGPQFIFQYYREEENGRGNFPPRFSGLQFPNYSSELNVNALELDDSALYLCASSLGTSGTYEQYFGPGTRLTVT.